This T cell receptor beta chain was profiled in a study of quantifying T cell responses using KT2 cells. Study information: Reverse transcription used primers in the TCR alpha and beta constant regions.

A single-stranded UMI oligo with SP2 sequence was ligated to cDNA 3' ends. First-round PCR used roughly 4 cycles and beta primers RC1.1 and RC1.2 covering TRBC1 and TRBC2. TCRdb re-called the UMI-ligation and nested PCR reads with MiXCR, one entry per CDR3 protein. The sample has fewer than 50,000 distinct CDR3 sequences; under 14% are singletons. The TCR sequence derives from a human donor. The sequencing input was PBMCs spiked with cells of the T cell clone KT2.

In DNA form, the CDR3 reads TGTGCCAGCAGTGGTCTATCGGGACAGAACACCGGGGAGCTGTTTTTT. Translated, it gives CASSGLSGQNTGELFF. The rearrangement joins TRBV2 to TRBJ2-2, with a tentative D call TRBD1 (6 bases). CDR3 length equals 16 residues. V lost 4 bases, J lost 1 base, and 13 bases lay in between. Per germline, CDR1 SNHLY and CDR2 FYNNEI.